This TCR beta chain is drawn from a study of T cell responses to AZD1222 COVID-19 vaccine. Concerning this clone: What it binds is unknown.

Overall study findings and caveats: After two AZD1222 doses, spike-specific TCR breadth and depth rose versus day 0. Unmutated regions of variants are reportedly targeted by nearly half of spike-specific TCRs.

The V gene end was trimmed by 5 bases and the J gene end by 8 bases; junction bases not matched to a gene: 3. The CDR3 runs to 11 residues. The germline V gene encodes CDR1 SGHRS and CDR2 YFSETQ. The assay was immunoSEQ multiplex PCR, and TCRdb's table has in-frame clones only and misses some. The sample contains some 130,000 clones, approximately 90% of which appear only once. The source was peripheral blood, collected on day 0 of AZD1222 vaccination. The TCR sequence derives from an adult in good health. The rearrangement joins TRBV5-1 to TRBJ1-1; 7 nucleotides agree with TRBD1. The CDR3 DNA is TGCGCCAGCAGGAACAGGGGAGAAGCTTTCTTT. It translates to CASRNRGEAFF.